This note documents a single T cell receptor beta chain sequence. Its recognized antigen is unknown. Base qualities are not at hand, and no much larger clone is one base apart. This entry comes from a study of blood T cell repertoires in COVID-19 (dated by TCRdb to about 2020). Some background on the complete study: Collaborator samples came from the United States, Italy and Spain and covered acute and convalescent phases of COVID-19. HLA class I and class II types, where available, came from metadata supplied by the sample provider rather than from assay-based typing. Samples came from the ongoing ImmuneRACE study (first 160 participants) plus 1,254 subjects from 6 global collaborators. Subjects who had been exposed to COVID-19, were actively infected with it, or had recovered from it provided the deeply sampled blood TCRbeta repertoires that made up the dataset. The repertoires were released in a freely available public database meant as a resource for research on the immune response to SARS-CoV-2. The material from the prospective study consisted of cDNA or gDNA derived from T cells, B-cell-depleted T cells, or PBMCs. The sample metadata nearly always contained a de-identified subject ID, COVID-19 status, age in years and sex.

General conclusions and limits of the study: The amount of clinical and demographic metadata varied by source and participant and was provided uncurated.

Collaborating institutions collected whole blood in K2EDTA tubes following their own protocols. For TCRbeta analysis, collaborators shipped samples in one of three forms: frozen whole blood, isolated PBMCs, or DNA extracted from either of those sample types. The immunoSEQ Assay, a bias-controlled multiplex PCR, was used to amplify TCRbeta CDR3 regions from genomic DNA. As for how the authors treated the data: Within the assay, amplification of reference gene primers was used to estimate how many nucleated cells each sample contained. To quantify the absolute abundance of each unique TCRbeta CDR3 rearrangement, sequence reads were collapsed and filtered. For each sample, productive Simpson clonality was calculated by taking the square root of Simpson's diversity index across productive rearrangements. TCRdb took this table from immuneACCESS and kept in-frame rearrangements with V and J called. Such tables lack part of the clones; where checked against another copy, unresolved V genes explain under half of the gap, and the rest is unexplained. V and J calls and clone size follow that table, whereas D and trimming were derived from the DNA. This sample gives 200,000 to 250,000 clones in total; 88% of them show up just once. The ten largest clones represent 2.5% to 3% of the sample.

Taken from the germline V gene (reference sequence), the CDR1 and CDR2 loops are LGHDT and YNNKEL. From the cysteine up to the phenylalanine, the CDR3 has a length of 19 residues. The kept DNA is CDR3 alone, 57 bases in frame from the first base. The junction shows trimming of 0 bases on V and 0 bases on J, plus 20 bases between the germline ends. The sequencing input was peripheral blood. The V and J segments used are TRBV3-1 (or the pseudogene TRBV3-2) and TRBJ2-5; TRBD1 is perhaps the D gene, given 5 matching bases. This clonotype was sampled from a woman aged 60-75 years with acute or convalescent COVID-19. The CDR3 amino acid sequence is: CASSQETGRQGYNQETQYF. The DNA sequence is TGTGCCAGCAGCCAAGAAACGGGTCGGCAGGGCTATAACCAAGAGACCCAGTACTTC.